This T cell receptor (beta chain) came from a study of vaccination effects on CD4 cells after COVID-19. Across the study: Sample provision by two convalescent patients occurred 16 days and one week before vaccination.

The culture ran for 10 days, and then CD4+ T cells were isolated. Regarding this clone: Its antigen is currently unknown.

TCRdb's table, derived via immunoSEQ multiplex PCR, lists solely in-frame clones and lacks some. This sample has more than 40,000 clones, with about 80% found just once. General study points: Long after vaccination, the clones induced by infection and by vaccine shrank markedly in size. Early post-infection timepoints were absent, and convalescent patients were few.

The sequence derives from a human donor who had a prior SARS-CoV-2 infection. The starting material was CD4+ T cells from PBMCs cultured without peptide, obtained before COVID-19 vaccination.

CDR3 in DNA: TGTGCCAGCAACGGAAGGTGGACAGTCTATGGCTACACCTTC. The encoded protein is CASNGRWTVYGYTF. This sequence joins TRBV2 and TRBJ1-2; possibly TRBD1 for D (6 bases). There are 14 residues in the CDR3. The germline V gene has CDR1 SNHLY and CDR2 FYNNEI. Trimming cost V 7 bases and J 4 bases, with 16 bases left between them.